The T cell receptor (beta chain) described here comes from a study of T cells in Graves' hyperthyroidism and ophthalmopathy. Regions amplified from RNA transcripts were the TCR beta CDR3 regions. Carried out on the TCR CDR3, a first-round RT-PCR used the HTBI primer set. TCRdb passed the multiplex PCR reads through MiXCR, listing each CDR3 protein once. The sample shows roughly 710,000 distinct CDR3 sequences, under 45% of them seen only once. Graves' hyperthyroidism without ophthalmopathy progression within 18 months was termed stable. Among the patients, aged 18 to 65, hyperthyroidism was newly diagnosed and had lasted under 2 months. Deletions cut 1 base from V and 12 bases from J, with 12 bases between. CDR3 length equals 12 residues. Note on this clonotype: The antigen is not known.

Regarding the study as a whole: The majority of expanded thyroid clonotypes above 0.001 also appeared in blood. Using 13 V-J features, a model discriminated ophthalmopathy from stable hyperthyroidism.

V and J are TRBV12-3 or TRBV12-4 and TRBJ1-1, with D uncertain. Sequencing was performed on blood. The source is a woman aged 40 to 55 with Graves' hyperthyroidism. CDR3 bases: TGTGCCAGCAGTTTAGGTGGGGTTATGACTTTCTTT. The encoded protein is CASSLGGVMTFF.